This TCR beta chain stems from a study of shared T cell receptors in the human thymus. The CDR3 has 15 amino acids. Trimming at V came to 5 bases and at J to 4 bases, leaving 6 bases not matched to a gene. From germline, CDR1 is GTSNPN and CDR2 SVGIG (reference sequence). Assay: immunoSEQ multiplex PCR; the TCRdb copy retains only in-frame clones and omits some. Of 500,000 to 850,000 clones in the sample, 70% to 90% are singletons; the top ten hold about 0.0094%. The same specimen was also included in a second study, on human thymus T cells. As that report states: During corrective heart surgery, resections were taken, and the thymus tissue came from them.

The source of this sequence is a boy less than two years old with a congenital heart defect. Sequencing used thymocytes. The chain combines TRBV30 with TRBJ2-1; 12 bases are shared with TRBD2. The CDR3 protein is CAWGGLAGGYNEQFF. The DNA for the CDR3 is TGTGCCTGGGGTGGGCTAGCGGGAGGGTACAATGAGCAGTTCTTC.